One TCR beta chain is described in this entry. Unmatched junction bases numbered 3, after V lost 1 base and J lost 1 base. The germline CDR1 and CDR2 sequences are DFQATT and SNEGSKA (reference sequence). This CDR3 has 14 amino acids. This record belongs to a study of CD8 T cells in Susac syndrome. With random hexamers, 0.5 to 1 ug RNA was reverse transcribed. TCRdb reprocessed the immunoSEQ multiplex PCR reads via MiXCR and lists one record per CDR3 protein. The sample consists of around 130,000 distinct CDR3 sequences, around 95% of them appearing once. The clonotype comes from a human donor in good health. The sample comprised CD4+ T cells from PBMCs. The chain carries TRBV20-1 and TRBJ1-1; 7 bases match TRBD1. The CDR3 DNA reads as TGCAGTGCTAGAGTAACAGGGGCGAACACTGAAGCTTTCTTT. As protein: CSARVTGANTEAFF.